What follows are 17 T cell receptor beta chains derived from one specimen sequenced in a study of CD8 T cells in ankylosing spondylitis. TCRdb reprocessed the 5' RACE reads with MiXCR, giving one entry per CDR3 protein. This table has more than 250,000 distinct CDR3 sequences, 7.5% to 9% appearing once. These receptors' antigens are unknown. Study-wide results and caveats: Blood from ankylosing spondylitis patients appeared to carry a characteristic eight-variant TCR beta motif.

The sequencing sample was made of blood, either unsorted or a sorted T cell fraction (not recorded which). The receptors shown here come from a male donor with ankylosing spondylitis.

This clonotype was found many times. The genes are TRBV7-2 and TRBJ2-5; 9 bases map to TRBD2. CDR3 length: 17 amino acids. The germline V gene encodes CDR1 SGHTA and CDR2 FQGNSA. V was pared by 2 bases and J by 7 bases, with 14 bases of the junction left unmatched. The CDR3 loop reads CASSLIGGRGKSWTQYF. DNA for the CDR3: TGTGCCAGCAGCTTAATCGGCGGGAGGGGGAAGAGTTGGACCCAGTACTTC.

The CDR3 DNA follows: TGTGCCAGCAGTCGGGACAGGGAGGCCGGGGAGCTGTTTTTT. Protein sequence: CASSRDREAGELFF. The V gene is TRBV12-3 or TRBV12-4, the J gene TRBJ2-2, with TRBD1 matching 9 bases. This CDR3 region has 14 residues. The ends lost 5 bases at V and 6 bases at J; junction bases unmatched: 4.

This clonotype was observed a few times. V usage is TRBV2 and J usage is TRBJ2-3; the D is unclear. CDR3 length: 12 amino acids. The germline V gene has CDR1 SNHLY and CDR2 FYNNEI. V was trimmed by 8 bases and J by 6 bases, leaving 12 bases between them. The CDR3, as DNA: TGTGCCAGCTTACTCGAGGTGGATACGCAGTATTTT. Its protein product is CASLLEVDTQYF.

The genes are TRBV11-1 and TRBJ2-6; TRBD2 aligns across 7 bases. Germline CDR1 SGHAT, CDR2 FQDESV (reference sequence). This CDR3 is 20 amino acids long. J was trimmed by 0 bases and V by 4 bases; bases with no gene match: 15. The CDR3 region has the DNA TGTGCCAGCAGCTCACCCCAAGGGAGCGGGAAGCACTCTGGGGCCAACGTCCTGACTTTC. Translating gives CASSSPQGSGKHSGANVLTF.

Many counts were recorded for this clonotype. The chain carries TRBV3-1 and TRBJ2-5, with D hard to call. Trimming removed 1 base from V and 13 bases from J, with 19 bases in between. Germline CDR1 and CDR2: LGHDT and YNNKEL (reference sequence). There are 14 residues in the CDR3. CDR3 DNA sequence: TGTGCCAGCAGCCAAGCGATGCGTCAAGAGATCGCGTACTTC. Its protein product is CASSQAMRQEIAYF.

The genes are TRBV11-2 and TRBJ2-7; a weak D match, TRBD2 (6 bases). The CDR3 sequence is 14 residues long. The ends were cut back, 5 bases at V and 1 base at J, with 12 bases in the middle. Germline loops: CDR1 SGHAT, CDR2 FQNNGV. The CDR3 DNA is TGTGCCAGCAGCCCGCGGGACCGATCCTACGAGCAGTACTTC. It yields the protein CASSPRDRSYEQYF.

This clonotype was observed a few times. V usage is TRBV6-5 and J usage is TRBJ1-1; TRBD1 might be the D (6 bases). This CDR3 spans 15 amino acids. Trimming took off 2 bases at V and 4 bases at J, with 14 bases between the two ends. Per the germline V gene, CDR1 is MNHEY and CDR2 is SVGAGI. The CDR3 DNA sequence: TGTGCCAGCAGTTACCTAGGGGGGGCAGGCACTGAAGCTTTCTTT. Its protein product is CASSYLGGAGTEAFF.

The V and J genes are TRBV7-6 and TRBJ2-6; D unresolved. The CDR3 runs to 16 residues. Trimming shortened V by 0 bases and J by 1 base, and 7 bases separated the two germline ends. Per germline, CDR1 SGHVS and CDR2 FNYEAQ. The CDR3 bases are TGTGCCAGCAGCTTAGCGAGCTGGTCTGGGGCCAACGTCCTGACTTTC. Its translation is CASSLASWSGANVLTF.

This sequence joins TRBV11-3 and TRBJ2-3, with D perhaps given as TRBD1 or TRBD2 (6 bases each). This CDR3 spans 16 amino acids. Germline V lookup: CDR1 SGHNT, CDR2 YENEEA. The germline V and J ends were trimmed by 5 bases and 1 base, with 16 bases remaining between them. CDR3 coding DNA: TGTGCCAGCAGCAACCGAGGGGGGTTGGGCACAGATACGCAGTATTTT. Protein product: CASSNRGGLGTDTQYF.

This clonotype was seen at least ten times. The chain links TRBV11-2 to TRBJ2-1; D perhaps matches TRBD2 (5 bases). In germline, CDR1 is SGHAT, CDR2 FQNNGV. V lost 1 base and J 13 bases, leaving 11 bases between the germline ends. The length of the CDR3 is 12 residues. The CDR3 sequence is CASSLGGRDQFF. The CDR3 nucleotides are TGTGCCAGCAGCTTAGGTGGTCGGGATCAGTTCTTC.

CDR3 DNA sequence: TGCAGTGCTAGAGATCTCGGCAGGGCCAGCAATCAGCCCCAGCATTTT. Protein product: CSARDLGRASNQPQHF. This sequence joins TRBV20-1 and TRBJ1-5, with a weak D call TRBD1 (5 bases). Germline V gene sequence: CDR1 DFQATT, CDR2 SNEGSKA (reference sequence). V gave up 0 bases and J gave up 1 base, with 13 bases separating them. The CDR3 has 16 residues.

The chain uses TRBV12-3 or TRBV12-4 and TRBJ1-5; D remains ambiguous. The CDR3 spans 14 residues. Trimming stripped 3 bases from V and 2 bases from J, with 8 bases between. CDR3 loop: CASSFSPGNQPQHF. The CDR3 coding sequence is TGTGCCAGCAGTTTTTCCCCAGGCAATCAGCCCCAGCATTTT.

This clonotype was counted a few times. CDR3 loop: CASSLIGARVVNTEAFF. CDR3 DNA: TGTGCCAGCAGCTTAATAGGGGCGAGGGTCGTGAACACTGAAGCTTTCTTT. This rearrangement joins TRBV7-6 to TRBJ1-1; TRBD1 is a possible D gene (5 bases). Trimming pared 2 bases from V and 0 bases from J, leaving 16 bases between. The CDR3 has 17 residues. Germline-derived CDR1 and CDR2 are SGHVS and FNYEAQ.

This clonotype was seen repeatedly, ten times or more. V gene TRBV10-3 combines with J gene TRBJ1-6; D is possibly TRBD1 (5 bases). V lost 5 bases and J 7 bases, leaving 12 bases between the germline ends. This CDR3 comprises 14 residues. Germline V CDR1 and CDR2: ENHRY, SYGVKD. CDR3 loop: CAISRTPGNSPLHF. CDR3 coding DNA: TGTGCCATCAGTCGGACACCAGGGAATTCACCCCTCCACTTT.

This clonotype occurred a few times. The V gene is TRBV9, the J gene TRBJ2-6; D call uncertain. The CDR3 covers 15 residues. V was cut by 4 bases and J by 0 bases, with 8 bases left in between. CDR1 and CDR2 from the germline V gene are SGDLS and YYNGEE. CDR3 DNA sequence: TGTGCCAGCAGCTTCTACAGCTCTGGGGCCAACGTCCTGACTTTC. It encodes CASSFYSSGANVLTF.

There are a few counts of this clonotype. The chain has TRBV7-2 and TRBJ2-7; D might be TRBD2 (6 bases). The CDR3 length is 14 residues. Between the trimmed V and J ends, which lost 5 bases and 3 bases, there was a span of 14 bases. Germline assignment: CDR1 SGHTA and CDR2 FQGNSA. The CDR3 DNA sequence: TGTGCCAGCAGCCCTCACCGGGACTTCTACGAGCAGTACTTC. Its protein product is CASSPHRDFYEQYF.

The V gene is TRBV9, the J gene TRBJ2-3; maybe TRBD1 (5 bases). CDR1 and CDR2 (germline): SGDLS, YYNGEE. The CDR3 spans 15 residues. V lost 3 bases to trimming and J lost 6 bases, with 17 bases between them. The CDR3 protein is CASSGRQGFTDTQYF. The CDR3 bases are TGTGCCAGCAGCGGACGTCAGGGTTTTACGGATACGCAGTATTTT.